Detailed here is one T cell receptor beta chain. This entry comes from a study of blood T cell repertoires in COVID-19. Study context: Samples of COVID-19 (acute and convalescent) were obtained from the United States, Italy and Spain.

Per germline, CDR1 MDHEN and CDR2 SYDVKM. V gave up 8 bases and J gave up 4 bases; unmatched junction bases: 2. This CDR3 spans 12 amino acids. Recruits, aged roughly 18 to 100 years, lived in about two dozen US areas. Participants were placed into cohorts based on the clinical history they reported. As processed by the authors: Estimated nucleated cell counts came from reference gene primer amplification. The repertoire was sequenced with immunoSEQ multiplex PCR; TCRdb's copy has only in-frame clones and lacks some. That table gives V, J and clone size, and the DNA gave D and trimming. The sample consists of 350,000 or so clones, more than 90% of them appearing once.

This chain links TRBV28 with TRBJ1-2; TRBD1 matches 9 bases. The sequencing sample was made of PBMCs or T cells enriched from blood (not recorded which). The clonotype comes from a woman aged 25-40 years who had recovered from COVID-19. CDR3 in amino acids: CASSQGAYGYTF. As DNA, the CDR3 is TGTGCCAGCTCACAGGGGGCCTATGGCTACACCTTC.